A single TCR beta chain is shown here with its context. Its antigen remains unidentified. The entry originates in a study of T cell responses to AZD1222 COVID-19 vaccine. Study observations and caveats: It was only after the peak T cell response that any repertoires were sampled.

The CDR3 is 15 amino acids. V was clipped by 1 base and J by 8 bases, with 14 bases between them. CDR1 is KGHSH and CDR2 is LQKENI in the germline V gene. Libraries were prepared by immunoSEQ multiplex PCR; TCRdb keeps only in-frame clonotypes and omits some of them. The data show some 170,000 clones, approximately 88% seen once. The sequenced sample was peripheral blood, obtained 28 days after the second AZD1222 dose. The genes are TRBV18 and TRBJ1-4; D not resolved. The sequence derives from an adult who received the AZD1222 COVID-19 vaccine. This CDR3 is CASSPLPGNSEKLFF. The CDR3 nucleotides read TGTGCCAGCTCACCACTACCGGGGAATTCAGAAAAACTGTTTTTT.